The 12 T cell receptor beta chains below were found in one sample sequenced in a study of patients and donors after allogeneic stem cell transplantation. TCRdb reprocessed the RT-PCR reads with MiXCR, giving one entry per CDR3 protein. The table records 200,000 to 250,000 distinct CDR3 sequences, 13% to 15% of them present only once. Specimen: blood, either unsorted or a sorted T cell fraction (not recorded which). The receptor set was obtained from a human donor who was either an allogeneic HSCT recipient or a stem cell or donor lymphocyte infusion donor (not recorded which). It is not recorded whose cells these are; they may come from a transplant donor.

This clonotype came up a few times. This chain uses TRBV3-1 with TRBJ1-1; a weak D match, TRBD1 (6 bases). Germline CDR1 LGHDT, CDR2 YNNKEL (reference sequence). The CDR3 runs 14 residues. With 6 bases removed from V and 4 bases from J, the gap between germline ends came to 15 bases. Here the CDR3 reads CASSTDRSGTEAFF. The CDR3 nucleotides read TGTGCCAGCAGTACCGACAGGTCGGGCACTGAAGCTTTCTTT.

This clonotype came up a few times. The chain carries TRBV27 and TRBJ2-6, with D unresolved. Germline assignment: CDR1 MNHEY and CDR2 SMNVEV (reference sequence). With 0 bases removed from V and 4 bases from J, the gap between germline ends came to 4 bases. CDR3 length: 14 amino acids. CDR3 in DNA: TGTGCCAGCAGTTTATCGGAGGGGGCCAACGTCCTGACTTTC. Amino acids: CASSLSEGANVLTF. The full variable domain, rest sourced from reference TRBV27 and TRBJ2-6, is EAQVTQNPRYLITVTGKKLTVTCSQNMNHEYMSWYRQDPGLGLRQIYYSMNVEVTDKGDVPEGYKVSRKEKRNFPLILESPSPNQTSLYFCASSLSEGANVLTFGAGSRLTVL.

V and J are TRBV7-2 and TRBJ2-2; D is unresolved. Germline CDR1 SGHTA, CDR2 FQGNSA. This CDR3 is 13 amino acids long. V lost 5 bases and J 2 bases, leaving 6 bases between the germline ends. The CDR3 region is CASSNRNTGELFF. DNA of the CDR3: TGTGCCAGCAGCAACAGAAACACCGGGGAGCTGTTTTTT.

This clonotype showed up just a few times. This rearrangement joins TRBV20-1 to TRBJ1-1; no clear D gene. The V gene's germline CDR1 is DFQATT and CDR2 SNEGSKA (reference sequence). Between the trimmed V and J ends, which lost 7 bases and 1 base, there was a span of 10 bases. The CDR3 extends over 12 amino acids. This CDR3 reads CSVRQWNTEAFF. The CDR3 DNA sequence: TGCAGTGTCCGGCAGTGGAACACTGAAGCTTTCTTT.

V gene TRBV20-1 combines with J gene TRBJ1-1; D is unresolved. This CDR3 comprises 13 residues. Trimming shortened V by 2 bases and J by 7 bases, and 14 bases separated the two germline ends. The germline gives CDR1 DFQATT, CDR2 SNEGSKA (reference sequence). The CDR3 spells CSARQLTSGEAFF. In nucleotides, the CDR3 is TGCAGTGCTAGACAACTCACATCAGGTGAAGCTTTCTTT.

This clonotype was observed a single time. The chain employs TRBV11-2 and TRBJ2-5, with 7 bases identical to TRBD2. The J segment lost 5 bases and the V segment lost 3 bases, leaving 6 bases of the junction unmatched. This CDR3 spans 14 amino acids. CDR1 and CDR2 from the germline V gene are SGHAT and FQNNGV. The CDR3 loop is CASSFGGGSETQYF. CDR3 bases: TGTGCCAGCAGCTTCGGCGGGGGTTCGGAGACCCAGTACTTC.

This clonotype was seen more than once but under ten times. As DNA, the CDR3 is TGTGCCAGCAGCACCGGGACGTTTAATGAAAAACTGTTTTTT. This encodes CASSTGTFNEKLFF. The chain uses TRBV5-5 and TRBJ1-4; D is perhaps TRBD1 (5 bases). CDR1 is SGHKS and CDR2 is YYEKEE in the germline V gene (reference sequence). V dropped 4 bases and J dropped 4 bases, with 11 bases sitting between them. This CDR3 is 14 amino acids long.

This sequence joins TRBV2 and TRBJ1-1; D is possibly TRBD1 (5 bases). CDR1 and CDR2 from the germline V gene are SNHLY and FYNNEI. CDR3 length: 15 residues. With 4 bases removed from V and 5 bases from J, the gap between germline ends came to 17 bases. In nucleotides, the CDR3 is TGTGCCAGCAGTGTAGCCGGAGGGACCGGGACTGAAGCTTTCTTT. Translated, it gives CASSVAGGTGTEAFF.

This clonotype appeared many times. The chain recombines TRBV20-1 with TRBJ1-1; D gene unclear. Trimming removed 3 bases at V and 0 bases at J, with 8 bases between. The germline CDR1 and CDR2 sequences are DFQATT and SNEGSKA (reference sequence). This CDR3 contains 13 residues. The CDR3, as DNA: TGCAGTGCTAGTCCCGGACTGAACACTGAAGCTTTCTTT. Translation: CSASPGLNTEAFF.

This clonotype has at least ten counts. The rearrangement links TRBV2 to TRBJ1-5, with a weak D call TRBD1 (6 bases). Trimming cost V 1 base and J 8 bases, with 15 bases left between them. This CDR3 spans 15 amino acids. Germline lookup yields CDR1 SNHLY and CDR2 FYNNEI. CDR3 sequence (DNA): TGTGCCAGCAGTGAAGAGGGGGGACTGCGGAAGCCCCAGCATTTT. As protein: CASSEEGGLRKPQHF.

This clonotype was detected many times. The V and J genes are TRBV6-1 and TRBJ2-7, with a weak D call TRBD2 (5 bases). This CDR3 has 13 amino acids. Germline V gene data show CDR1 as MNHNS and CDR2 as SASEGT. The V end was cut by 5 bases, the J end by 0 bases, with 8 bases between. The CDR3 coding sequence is TGTGCCAGCAGTCGACGGGACTCCTACGAGCAGTACTTC. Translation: CASSRRDSYEQYF.

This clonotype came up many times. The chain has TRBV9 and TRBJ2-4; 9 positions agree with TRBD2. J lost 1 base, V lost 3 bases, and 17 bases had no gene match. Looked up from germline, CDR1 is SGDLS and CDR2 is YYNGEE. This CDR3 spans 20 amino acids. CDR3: CASSGYGGSGSSRAKNIQYF. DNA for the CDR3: TGTGCCAGCAGCGGCTACGGCGGTAGCGGGAGCTCTCGGGCCAAAAACATTCAGTACTTC. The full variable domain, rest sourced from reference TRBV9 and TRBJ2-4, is DSGVTQTPKHLITATGQRVTLRCSPRSGDLSVYWYQQSLDQGLQFLIQYYNGEERAKGNILERFSAQQFPDLHSELNLSSLELGDSALYFCASSGYGGSGSSRAKNIQYFGAGTRLSVL.